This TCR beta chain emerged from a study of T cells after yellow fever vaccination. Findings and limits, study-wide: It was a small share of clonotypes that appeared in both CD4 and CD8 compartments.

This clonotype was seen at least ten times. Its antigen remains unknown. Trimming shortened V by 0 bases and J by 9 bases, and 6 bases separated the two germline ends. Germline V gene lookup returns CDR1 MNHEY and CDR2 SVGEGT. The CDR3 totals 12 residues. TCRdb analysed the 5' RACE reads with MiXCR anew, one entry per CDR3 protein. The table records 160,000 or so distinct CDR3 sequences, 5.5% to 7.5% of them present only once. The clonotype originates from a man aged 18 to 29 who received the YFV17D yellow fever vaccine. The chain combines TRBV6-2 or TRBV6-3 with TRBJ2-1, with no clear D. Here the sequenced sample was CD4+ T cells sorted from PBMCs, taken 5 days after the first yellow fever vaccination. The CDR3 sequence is CASSYSYAEQFF. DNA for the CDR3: TGTGCCAGCAGTTACTCGTATGCTGAGCAGTTCTTC.